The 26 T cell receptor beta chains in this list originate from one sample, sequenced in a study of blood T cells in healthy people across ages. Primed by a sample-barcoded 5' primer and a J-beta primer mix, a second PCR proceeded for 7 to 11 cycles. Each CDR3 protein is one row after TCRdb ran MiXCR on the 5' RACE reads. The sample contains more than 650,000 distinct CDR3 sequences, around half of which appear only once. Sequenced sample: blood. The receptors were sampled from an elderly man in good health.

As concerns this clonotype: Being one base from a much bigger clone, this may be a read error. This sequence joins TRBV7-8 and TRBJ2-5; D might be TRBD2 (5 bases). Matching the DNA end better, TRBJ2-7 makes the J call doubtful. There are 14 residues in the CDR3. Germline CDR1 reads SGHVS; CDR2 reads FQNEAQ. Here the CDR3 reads CASTSFSESYEQYF. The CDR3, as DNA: TGTGCCAGCACCTCGTTTAGCGAGAGCTACGAGCAGTACTTC.

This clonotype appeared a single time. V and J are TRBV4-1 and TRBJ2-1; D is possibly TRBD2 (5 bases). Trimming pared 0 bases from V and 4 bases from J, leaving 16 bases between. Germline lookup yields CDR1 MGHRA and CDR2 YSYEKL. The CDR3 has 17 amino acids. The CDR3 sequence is CASSQEKGAADYNEQFF. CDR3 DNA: TGCGCCAGCAGCCAAGAGAAAGGAGCGGCAGATTACAATGAGCAGTTCTTC.

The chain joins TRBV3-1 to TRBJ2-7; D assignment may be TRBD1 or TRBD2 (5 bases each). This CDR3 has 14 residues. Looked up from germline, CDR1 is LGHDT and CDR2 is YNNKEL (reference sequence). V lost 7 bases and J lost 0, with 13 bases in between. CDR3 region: CASKSRGSSYEQYF. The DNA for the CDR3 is TGTGCCAGCAAAAGTCGGGGCAGCTCCTACGAGCAGTACTTC.

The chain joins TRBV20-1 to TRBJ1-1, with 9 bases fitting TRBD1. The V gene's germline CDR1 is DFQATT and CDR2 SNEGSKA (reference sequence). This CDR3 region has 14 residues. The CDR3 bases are TGCAGCGCAATGATACAGGGGGCTTTCACTGAAGCTTTCTTT. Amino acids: CSAMIQGAFTEAFF.

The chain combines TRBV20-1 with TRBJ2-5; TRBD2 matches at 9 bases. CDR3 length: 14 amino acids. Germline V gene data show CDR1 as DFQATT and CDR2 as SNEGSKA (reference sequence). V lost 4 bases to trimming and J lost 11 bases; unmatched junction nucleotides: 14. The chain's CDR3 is CSAILAGLPREQYF. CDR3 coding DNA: TGCAGTGCTATACTAGCGGGCCTCCCTAGGGAGCAGTACTTC.

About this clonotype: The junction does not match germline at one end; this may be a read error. The CDR3: CSGEKPREQFF. The DNA for the CDR3 is TGCAGCGGTGAAAAGCCCAGGGAGCAGTTCTTC. This chain links TRBV29-1 with TRBJ2-1; the D is unclear. Germline V CDR1 and CDR2: SQVTM, ANQGSEA. This CDR3 has 11 residues.

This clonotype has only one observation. The CDR3 spells CAISDSGQGGYGYTF. The CDR3, as DNA: TGTGCCATCAGTGATTCTGGACAGGGAGGCTATGGCTACACCTTC. The gene calls are TRBV10-3 and TRBJ1-2; 8 bases align to TRBD1. Germline values: CDR1 ENHRY, CDR2 SYGVKD. This CDR3 has 15 residues. Unmatched junction bases numbered 7, after V lost 3 bases and J lost 4 bases.

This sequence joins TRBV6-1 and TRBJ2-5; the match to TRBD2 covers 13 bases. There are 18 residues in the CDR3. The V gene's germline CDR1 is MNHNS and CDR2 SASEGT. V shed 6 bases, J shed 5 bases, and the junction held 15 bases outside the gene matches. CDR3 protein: CASSLRTSGSARAETQYF. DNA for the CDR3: TGTGCCAGCAGCCTACGGACTAGCGGGAGTGCCAGGGCGGAGACCCAGTACTTC.

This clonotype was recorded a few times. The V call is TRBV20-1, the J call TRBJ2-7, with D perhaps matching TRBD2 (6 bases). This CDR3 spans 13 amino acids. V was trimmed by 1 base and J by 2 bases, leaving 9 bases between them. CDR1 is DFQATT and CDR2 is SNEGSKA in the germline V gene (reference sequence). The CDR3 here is CSARVRDAYEQYF. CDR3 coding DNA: TGCAGTGCTAGAGTGCGGGATGCCTACGAGCAGTACTTC.

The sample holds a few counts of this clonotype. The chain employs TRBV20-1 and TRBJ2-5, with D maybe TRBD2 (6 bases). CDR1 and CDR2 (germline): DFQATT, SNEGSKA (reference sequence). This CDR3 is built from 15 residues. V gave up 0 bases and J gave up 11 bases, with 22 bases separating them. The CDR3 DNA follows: TGCAGTGCTAGAGATGAGAAGACGGGGAGGCATGAGCAGTACTTC. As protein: CSARDEKTGRHEQYF.

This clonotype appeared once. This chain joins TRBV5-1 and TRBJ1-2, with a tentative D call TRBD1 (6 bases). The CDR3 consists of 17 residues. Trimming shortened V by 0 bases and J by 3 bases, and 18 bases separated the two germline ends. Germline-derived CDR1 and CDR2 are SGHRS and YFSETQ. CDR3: CASSLGISVGGDYGYTF. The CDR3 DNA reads TGCGCCAGCAGCTTGGGAATCTCGGTCGGGGGCGACTATGGCTACACCTTC.

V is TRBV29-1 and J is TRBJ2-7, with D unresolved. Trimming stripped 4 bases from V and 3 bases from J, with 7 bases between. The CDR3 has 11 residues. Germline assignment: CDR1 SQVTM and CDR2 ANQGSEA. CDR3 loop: CSVGWDYEQYF. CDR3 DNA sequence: TGCAGCGTTGGATGGGACTACGAGCAGTACTTC.

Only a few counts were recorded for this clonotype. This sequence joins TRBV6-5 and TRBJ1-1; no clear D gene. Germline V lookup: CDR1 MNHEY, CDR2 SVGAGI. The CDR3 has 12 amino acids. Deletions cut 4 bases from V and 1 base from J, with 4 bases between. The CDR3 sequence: CASSSGNTEAFF. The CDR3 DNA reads TGTGCCAGCAGTTCGGGGAACACTGAAGCTTTCTTT.

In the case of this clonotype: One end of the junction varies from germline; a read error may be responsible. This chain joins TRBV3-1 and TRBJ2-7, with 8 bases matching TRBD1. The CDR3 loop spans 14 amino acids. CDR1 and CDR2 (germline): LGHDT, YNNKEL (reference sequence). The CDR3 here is CAGSPGQGMGEQYF. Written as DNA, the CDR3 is TGTGCCGGCAGCCCCGGACAGGGAATGGGCGAGCAGTACTTC.

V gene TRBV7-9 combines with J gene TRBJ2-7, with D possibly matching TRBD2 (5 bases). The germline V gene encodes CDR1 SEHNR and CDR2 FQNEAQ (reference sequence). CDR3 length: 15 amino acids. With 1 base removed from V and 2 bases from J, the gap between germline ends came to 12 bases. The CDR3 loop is CASSLEGSVTYEQYF. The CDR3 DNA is TGTGCCAGCAGCTTAGAGGGTAGCGTCACCTACGAGCAGTACTTC.

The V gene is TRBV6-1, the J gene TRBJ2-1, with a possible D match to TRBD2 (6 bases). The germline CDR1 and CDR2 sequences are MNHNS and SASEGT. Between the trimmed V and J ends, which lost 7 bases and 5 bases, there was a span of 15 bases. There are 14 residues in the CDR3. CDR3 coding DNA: TGTGCCAGCAAAAGGGTTAGCGGAAACAATGAGCAGTTCTTC. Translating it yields CASKRVSGNNEQFF.

The CDR3 coding sequence is TGCAGTGCTCCGGGACTAGCTGGCGAGACCCAGTACTTC. This gives the protein CSAPGLAGETQYF. The chain recombines TRBV20-1 with TRBJ2-7; 9 bases are a match to TRBD2. The J call is doubtful: the DNA matches TRBJ2-5 better. The CDR3 runs to 13 residues. Germline CDR1 reads DFQATT; CDR2 reads SNEGSKA (reference sequence).

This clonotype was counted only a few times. The CDR3 DNA follows: TGCGCCAGCAGCCTGGACGGGACAAGGGGCTCTGGGGCCAACGTCCTGACTTTC. This codes for CASSLDGTRGSGANVLTF. The chain combines TRBV5-1 with TRBJ2-6, with TRBD1 as a possible D gene (6 bases). This CDR3 has 18 residues. Trimming cost V 4 bases and J 0 bases, with 17 bases left between them. CDR1 and CDR2 (germline): SGHRS, YFSETQ. The complete variable domain, with remaining parts taken from reference TRBV5-1 and TRBJ2-6, reads KAGVTQTPRYLIKTRGQQVTLSCSPISGHRSVSWYQQTPGQGLQFLFEYFSETQRNKGNFPGRFSGRQFSNSRSEMNVSTLELGDSALYLCASSLDGTRGSGANVLTFGAGSRLTVL.

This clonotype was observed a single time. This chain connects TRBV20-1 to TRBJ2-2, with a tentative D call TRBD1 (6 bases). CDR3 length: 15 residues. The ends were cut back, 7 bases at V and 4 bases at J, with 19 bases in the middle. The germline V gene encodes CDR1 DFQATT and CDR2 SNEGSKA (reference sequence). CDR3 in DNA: TGCAGTGTTCACGGACTCAGGGGATCCACCGGGGAGCTGTTTTTT. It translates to CSVHGLRGSTGELFF.

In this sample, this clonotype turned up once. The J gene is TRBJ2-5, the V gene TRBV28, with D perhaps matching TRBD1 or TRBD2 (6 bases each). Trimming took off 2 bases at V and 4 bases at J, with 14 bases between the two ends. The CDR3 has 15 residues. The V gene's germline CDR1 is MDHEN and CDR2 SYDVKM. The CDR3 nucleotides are TGTGCCAGCAGTTTAGGGGGGCGCAGTCCAGAGACCCAGTACTTC. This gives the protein CASSLGGRSPETQYF. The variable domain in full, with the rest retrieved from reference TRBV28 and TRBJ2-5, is DVKVTQSSRYLVKRTGEKVFLECVQDMDHENMFWYRQDPGLGLRLIYFSYDVKMKEKGDIPEGYSVSREKKERFSLILESASTNQTSMYLCASSLGGRSPETQYFGPGTRLLVL.

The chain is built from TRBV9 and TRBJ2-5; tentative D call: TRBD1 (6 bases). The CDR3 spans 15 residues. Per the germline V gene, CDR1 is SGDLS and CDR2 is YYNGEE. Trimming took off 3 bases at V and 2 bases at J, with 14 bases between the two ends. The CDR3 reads CASSAQRTAQETQYF. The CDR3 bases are TGTGCCAGCAGCGCCCAGAGGACAGCACAAGAGACCCAGTACTTC.

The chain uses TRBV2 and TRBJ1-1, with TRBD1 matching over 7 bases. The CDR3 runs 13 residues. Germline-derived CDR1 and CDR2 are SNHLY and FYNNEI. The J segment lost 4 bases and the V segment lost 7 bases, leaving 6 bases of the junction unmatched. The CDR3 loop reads CASNPQGFTEAFF. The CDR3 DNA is TGTGCCAGCAACCCACAGGGGTTCACTGAAGCTTTCTTT.

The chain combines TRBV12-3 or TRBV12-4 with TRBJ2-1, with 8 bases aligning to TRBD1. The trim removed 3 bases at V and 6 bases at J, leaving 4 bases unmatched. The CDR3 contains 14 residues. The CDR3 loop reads CASSFITGGNEQFF. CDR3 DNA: TGTGCCAGCAGTTTTATCACAGGGGGCAATGAGCAGTTCTTC.

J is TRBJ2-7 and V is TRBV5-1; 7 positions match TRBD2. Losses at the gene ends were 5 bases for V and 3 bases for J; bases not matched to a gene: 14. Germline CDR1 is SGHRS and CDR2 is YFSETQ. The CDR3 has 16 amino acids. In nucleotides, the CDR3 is TGCGCCAGCAGTTGGGTCGAGGCTAGCGGCATCTACGAGCAGTACTTC. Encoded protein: CASSWVEASGIYEQYF.

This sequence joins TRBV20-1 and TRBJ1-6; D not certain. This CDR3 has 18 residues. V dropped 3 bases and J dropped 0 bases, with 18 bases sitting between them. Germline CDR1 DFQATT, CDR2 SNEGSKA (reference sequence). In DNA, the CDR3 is TGCAGTGCTAGTTCTAGTTACCGATCCAGCTCCTATAATTCACCCCTCCACTTT. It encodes CSASSSYRSSSYNSPLHF.

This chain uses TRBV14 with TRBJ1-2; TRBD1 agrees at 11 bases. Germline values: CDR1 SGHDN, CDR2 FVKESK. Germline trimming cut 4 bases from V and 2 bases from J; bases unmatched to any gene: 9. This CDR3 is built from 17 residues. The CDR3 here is CASSLPGQGDENYGYTF. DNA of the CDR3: TGTGCCAGCAGCCTACCGGGACAGGGGGACGAAAACTATGGCTACACCTTC. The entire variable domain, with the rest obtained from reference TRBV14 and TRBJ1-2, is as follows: EAGVTQFPSHSVIEKGQTVTLRCDPISGHDNLYWYRRVMGKEIKFLLHFVKESKQDESGMPNNRFLAERTGGTYSTLKVQPAELEDSGVYFCASSLPGQGDENYGYTFGSGTRLTVV.